These 13 T cell receptor beta chains share one sample of origin, sequenced in a study of T cell responses to AZD1222 COVID-19 vaccine (dated by TCRdb to the early 2020s). Libraries were prepared through the immunoSEQ multiplex PCR assay. TCRdb obtained this table from immuneACCESS and retained in-frame rearrangements with V and J assigned. These tables miss some clones; where compared with another copy, unresolved V genes account for less than half of the shortfall, and the remainder is unexplained. This sample is represented by more than 95,000 clones; about nine tenths of them were singletons. Around 6.9% of the sample rests with the top ten. The meaning of the sample's time point label: baseline before first vaccination. The sample here was peripheral blood, taken on day 0 of AZD1222 vaccination. These receptors came from an adult in good health.

V is TRBV18 and J is TRBJ1-2, with D unresolved. The CDR3 spans 15 residues. V gave up 0 bases and J gave up 2 bases, with 10 bases separating them. CDR1 KGHSH and CDR2 LQKENI come from the germline V gene. Here the CDR3 DNA reads TGTGCCAGCTCACCACCTTCGGCTGTCAACTATGGCTACACCTTC. This translates into CASSPPSAVNYGYTF. The whole variable domain, remainder taken from reference TRBV18 and TRBJ1-2, is NAGVMQNPRHLVRRRGQEARLRCSPMKGHSHVYWYRQLPEEGLKFMVYLQKENIIDESGMPKERFSAEFPKEGPSILRIQQVVRGDSAAYFCASSPPSAVNYGYTFGSGTRLTVV.

The sample holds one count of this clone. The chain joins TRBV5-1 to TRBJ1-2; 10 bases align to TRBD1. The CDR3 runs to 14 residues. CDR1 and CDR2 (germline): SGHRS, YFSETQ. J lost 7 bases, V lost 4 bases, and 7 bases had no gene match. DNA of the CDR3: TGCGCCAGCAGCCCTGGGACAGGGGACGTTGGCTACACCTTC. This sequence encodes CASSPGTGDVGYTF.

This chain links TRBV30 with TRBJ2-2; 13 nucleotides line up with TRBD2. After removal of 4 bases from V and 13 bases from J, the junction contained 9 bases not matched to a gene. The CDR3 contains 14 residues. Per the germline V gene, CDR1 is GTSNPN and CDR2 is SVGIG (reference sequence). The CDR3 loop reads CAWNRGLAGVGLFF. The DNA of the CDR3 is TGTGCCTGGAATAGAGGACTAGCGGGAGTGGGGCTGTTTTTT.

The chain links TRBV4-1 to TRBJ1-5, with 7 bases aligning to TRBD1. The V segment lost 1 base and the J segment 4 bases; nucleotides outside the gene matches: 7. The germline gives CDR1 MGHRA, CDR2 YSYEKL. The CDR3 spans 16 residues. CDR3 bases: TGCGCCAGCAGCCAAGCCGCGACAGGGCATAATCAGCCCCAGCATTTT. It is translated as CASSQAATGHNQPQHF.

The chain uses TRBV3-1 (or the pseudogene TRBV3-2) and TRBJ1-5; D is ambiguous. The CDR3 loop spans 15 amino acids. V lost 2 bases, J lost 2 bases, and 10 bases lay in between. CDR1 is LGHDT and CDR2 is YNNKEL in the germline V gene (reference sequence). The CDR3 is CASSQTAPGNQPQHF. CDR3 nucleotide sequence: TGTGCCAGCAGCCAAACAGCGCCGGGCAATCAGCCCCAGCATTTT.

About this clone: The junction and the germline gene differ at one end; a read error may be behind it. CDR3 residues: CASNLWGSGRTSPLHF. The CDR3 nucleotides read TGTGCCAGCAATTTATGGGGGTCCGGACGGACTTCACCCCTCCACTTT. The V gene is TRBV27, the J gene TRBJ1-6, with D tentatively TRBD1 (5 bases). The CDR3 extends over 16 amino acids. CDR1 MNHEY and CDR2 SMNVEV come from the germline V gene (reference sequence).

The sample holds a few counts of this clone. The rearrangement joins TRBV10-2 to TRBJ2-7; the match to TRBD1 covers 7 bases. The CDR3 is 15 residues long. V was pared by 4 bases and J by 3 bases, with 9 bases of the junction left unmatched. Germline CDR1 and CDR2: WSHSY and SAAADI. The CDR3: CASSVGRDSGYEQYF. In DNA, the CDR3 is TGCGCCAGCAGTGTGGGTCGGGACAGCGGCTACGAGCAGTACTTC.

The chain couples TRBV18 to TRBJ2-3; D is unresolved. V was cut by 0 bases and J by 0 bases, with 7 bases left in between. Looked up from germline, CDR1 is KGHSH and CDR2 is LQKENI. The CDR3 is made up of 15 amino acids. The CDR3, as DNA: TGTGCCAGCTCACCACCGGGGTTCAGCACAGATACGCAGTATTTT. Protein sequence: CASSPPGFSTDTQYF.

The chain couples TRBV19 to TRBJ1-4; D is undetermined. CDR1 LNHDA and CDR2 SQIVND come from the germline V gene (reference sequence). Deletions cut 6 bases from V and 8 bases from J, with 16 bases between. The CDR3 loop spans 14 amino acids. CDR3 DNA: TGTGCCAGTAGCCTATCCAGACAAGGGGAAAAACTGTTTTTT. Translating gives CASSLSRQGEKLFF.

This clone has just one count. V usage is TRBV7-8 and J usage is TRBJ2-3; no clear D gene. V shed 3 bases and J shed 0 bases, with 13 bases lying between them. CDR3 length equals 16 residues. The germline V gene has CDR1 SGHVS and CDR2 FQNEAQ. The CDR3 reads CASSFWADVSTDTQYF. The CDR3, as DNA: TGTGCCAGCAGCTTCTGGGCGGACGTTAGCACAGATACGCAGTATTTT.

V usage is TRBV5-4 and J usage is TRBJ2-3, with 12 bases aligning to TRBD2. J lost 6 bases, V lost 1 base, and 0 bases had no gene match. The CDR3 runs to 14 residues. Germline assignment: CDR1 SGHNT and CDR2 YYREEE (reference sequence). In nucleotides, the CDR3 is TGTGCCAGCAGCTTGACTAGCGGGAGGGATACGCAGTATTTT. Its translation is CASSLTSGRDTQYF. Full variable domain (outside the CDR3, taken from reference TRBV5-4 and TRBJ2-3): ETGVTQSPTHLIKTRGQQVTLRCSSQSGHNTVSWYQQALGQGPQFIFQYYREEENGRGNFPPRFSGLQFPNYSSELNVNALELDDSALYLCASSLTSGRDTQYFGPGTRLTVL.

This clone was counted once. V gene TRBV11-2 combines with J gene TRBJ2-7; 10 nucleotides match TRBD2. CDR1 SGHAT and CDR2 FQNNGV come from the germline V gene. V lost 3 bases to trimming and J lost 4 bases; unmatched junction nucleotides: 9. The CDR3 is 16 amino acids. Here the CDR3 DNA reads TGTGCCAGCAGCTTGAGCTTAGCGGGAGGTGGATACGAGCAGTACTTC. Translating gives CASSLSLAGGGYEQYF.

The chain joins TRBV20-1 to TRBJ1-5; D is uncertain. This CDR3 spans 14 amino acids. V was clipped by 3 bases and J by 2 bases, with 11 bases between them. CDR1 and CDR2 from the germline V gene are DFQATT and SNEGSKA (reference sequence). CDR3 nucleotides: TGCAGTGCTAGTTACTCGGGTGGCAATCAGCCCCAGCATTTT. This sequence encodes CSASYSGGNQPQHF.